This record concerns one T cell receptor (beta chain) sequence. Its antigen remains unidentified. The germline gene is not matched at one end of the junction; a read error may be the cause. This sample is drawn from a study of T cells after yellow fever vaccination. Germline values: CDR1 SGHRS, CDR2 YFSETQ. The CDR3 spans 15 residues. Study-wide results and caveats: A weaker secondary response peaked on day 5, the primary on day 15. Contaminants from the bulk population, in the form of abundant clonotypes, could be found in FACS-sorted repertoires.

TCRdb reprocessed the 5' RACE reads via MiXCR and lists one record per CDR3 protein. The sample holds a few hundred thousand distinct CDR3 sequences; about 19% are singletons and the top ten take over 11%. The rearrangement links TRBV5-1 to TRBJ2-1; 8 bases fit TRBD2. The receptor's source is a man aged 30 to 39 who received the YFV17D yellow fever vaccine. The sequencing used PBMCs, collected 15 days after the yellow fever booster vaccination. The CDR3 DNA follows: TGCGCCAGCAGCTTGGACGGGAGGGATTACAACGAGCAGTTCTTC. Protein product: CASSLDGRDYNEQFF.